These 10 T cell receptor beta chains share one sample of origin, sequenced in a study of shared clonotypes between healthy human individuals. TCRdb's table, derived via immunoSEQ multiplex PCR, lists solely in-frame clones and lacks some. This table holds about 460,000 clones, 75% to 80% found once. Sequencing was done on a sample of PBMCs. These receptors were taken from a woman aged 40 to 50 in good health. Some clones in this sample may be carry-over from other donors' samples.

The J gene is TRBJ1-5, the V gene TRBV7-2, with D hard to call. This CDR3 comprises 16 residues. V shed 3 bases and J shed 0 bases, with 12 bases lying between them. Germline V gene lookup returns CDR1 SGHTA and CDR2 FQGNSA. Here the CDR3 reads CASSFQVGYSNQPQHF. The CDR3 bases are TGTGCCAGCAGCTTCCAGGTTGGATATAGCAATCAGCCCCAGCATTTT. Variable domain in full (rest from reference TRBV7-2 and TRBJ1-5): GAGVSQSPSNKVTEKGKDVELRCDPISGHTALYWYRQSLGQGLEFLIYFQGNSAPDKSGLPSDRFSAERTGGSVSTLTIQRTQQEDSAVYLCASSFQVGYSNQPQHFGDGTRLSIL.

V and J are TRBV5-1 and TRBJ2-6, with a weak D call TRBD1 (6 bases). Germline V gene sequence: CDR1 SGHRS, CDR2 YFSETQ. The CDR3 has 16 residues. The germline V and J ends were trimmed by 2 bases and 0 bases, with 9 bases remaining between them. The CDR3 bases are TGCGCCAGCAGCTTTGGGACAAGCTCTGGGGCCAACGTCCTGACTTTC. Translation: CASSFGTSSGANVLTF.

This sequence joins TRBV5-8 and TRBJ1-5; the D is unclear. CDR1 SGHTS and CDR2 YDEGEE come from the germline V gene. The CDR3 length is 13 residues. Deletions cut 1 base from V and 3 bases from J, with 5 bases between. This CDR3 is CASSLTFNQPQHF. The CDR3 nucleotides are TGTGCCAGCAGCTTGACGTTCAATCAGCCCCAGCATTTT.

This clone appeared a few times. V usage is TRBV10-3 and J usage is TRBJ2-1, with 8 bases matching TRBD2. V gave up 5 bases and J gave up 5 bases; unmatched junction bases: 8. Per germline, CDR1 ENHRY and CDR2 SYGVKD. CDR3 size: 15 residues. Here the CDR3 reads CAISQGLDAHNEQFF. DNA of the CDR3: TGTGCCATCAGTCAGGGACTAGACGCTCACAATGAGCAGTTCTTC.

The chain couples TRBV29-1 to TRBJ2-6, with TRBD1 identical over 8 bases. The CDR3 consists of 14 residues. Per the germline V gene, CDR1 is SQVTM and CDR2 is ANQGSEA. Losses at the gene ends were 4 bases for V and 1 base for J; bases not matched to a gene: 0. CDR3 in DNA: TGCAGCGTTGGGGACAGGTCTGGGGCCAACGTCCTGACTTTC. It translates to CSVGDRSGANVLTF. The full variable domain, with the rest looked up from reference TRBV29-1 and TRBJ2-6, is SAVISQKPSRDICQRGTSLTIQCQVDSQVTMMFWYRQQPGQSLTLIATANQGSEATYESGFVIDKFPISRPNLTFSTLTVSNMSPEDSSIYLCSVGDRSGANVLTFGAGSRLTVL.

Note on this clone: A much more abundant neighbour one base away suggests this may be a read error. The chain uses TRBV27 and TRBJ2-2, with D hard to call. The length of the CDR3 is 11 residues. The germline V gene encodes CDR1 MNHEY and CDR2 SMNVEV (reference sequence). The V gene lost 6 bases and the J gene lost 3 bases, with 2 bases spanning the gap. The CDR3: CASRDTGELFF. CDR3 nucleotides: TGTGCCAGCAGAGACACCGGGGAGCTGTTTTTT.

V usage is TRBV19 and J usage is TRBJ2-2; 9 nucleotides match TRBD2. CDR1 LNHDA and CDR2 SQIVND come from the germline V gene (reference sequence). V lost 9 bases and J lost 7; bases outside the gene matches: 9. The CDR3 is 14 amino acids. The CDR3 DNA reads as TGTGCCAGCGGACCCGGGACTAGCTTCGGGGAGCTGTTTTTT. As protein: CASGPGTSFGELFF.

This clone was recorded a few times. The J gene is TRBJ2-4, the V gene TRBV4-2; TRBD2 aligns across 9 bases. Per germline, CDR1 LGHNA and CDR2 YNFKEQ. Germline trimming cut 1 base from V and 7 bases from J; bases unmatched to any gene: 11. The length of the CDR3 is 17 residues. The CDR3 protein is CASSQGGLAGFTNIQYF. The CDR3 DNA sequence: TGTGCCAGCAGCCAAGGGGGGCTAGCGGGGTTCACGAACATTCAGTACTTC.

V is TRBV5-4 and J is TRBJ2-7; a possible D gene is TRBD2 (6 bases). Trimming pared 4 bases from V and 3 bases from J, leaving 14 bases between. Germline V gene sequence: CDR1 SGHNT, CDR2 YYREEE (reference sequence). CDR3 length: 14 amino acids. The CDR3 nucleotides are TGTGCCAGCAGCCGGGTTGGGGGGAGCTACGAGCAGTACTTC. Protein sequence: CASSRVGGSYEQYF.

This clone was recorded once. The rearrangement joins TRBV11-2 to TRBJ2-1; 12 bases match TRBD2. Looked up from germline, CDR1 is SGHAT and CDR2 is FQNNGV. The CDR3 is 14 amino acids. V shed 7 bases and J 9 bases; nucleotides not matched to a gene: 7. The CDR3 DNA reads TGTGCCAGCAACCCTAGCGGGAGGGCAAGTGAGCAGTTCTTC. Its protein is CASNPSGRASEQFF.